These T cell receptor beta chains were read from a single sample in a study of OX40 agonist ivuxolimab in advanced cancers. Clones were sequenced by immunoSEQ multiplex PCR, and TCRdb holds only the in-frame ones, with some missing. The table lists approximately 76,000 clones, 88% of them singletons. The specimen was CD4+ or CD8+ T cells sorted from blood, collected in a trial of the OX40 agonist ivuxolimab. All receptors derive from an adult with an advanced solid tumor such as melanoma, head and neck, liver or kidney cancer. CDR3s include the opening cysteine and the closing phenylalanine or tryptophan. Fields, in order: J gene, CDR3 length, D gene, clone size, V gene, CDR3 protein, CDR3 DNA. The D gene is left open where the match is weak. Where a row states a size, it is once, few, many or the class of an expanded clone; other rows omit it.

J gene: TRBJ1-2
CDR3 length: 16
D gene: TRBD1
clone size: .
V gene: TRBV19
CDR3 protein: CASSIDGNRGTYGYTF
CDR3 DNA: TGTGCCAGTAGTATAGACGGAAACAGGGGGACCTATGGCTACACCTTC

J gene: TRBJ1-3
CDR3 length: 16
D gene: TRBD1
clone size: few
V gene: TRBV6-7
CDR3 protein: CAALGGTGGFGNTIYF
CDR3 DNA: TGTGCCGCACTGGGGGGGACAGGGGGCTTTGGAAACACCATATATTTT

J gene: TRBJ2-7
CDR3 length: 16
D gene: .
clone size: .
V gene: TRBV23-1
CDR3 protein: CASSQSRRQETYEQYF
CDR3 DNA: TGCGCCAGCAGTCAATCTCGAAGGCAAGAAACCTACGAGCAGTACTTC

J gene: TRBJ2-1
CDR3 length: 12
D gene: .
clone size: once
V gene: TRBV9
CDR3 protein: CASNIMQGEQFF
CDR3 DNA: TGTGCCAGCAACATTATGCAGGGTGAGCAGTTCTTC

J gene: TRBJ2-5
CDR3 length: 14
D gene: .
clone size: .
V gene: TRBV19
CDR3 protein: CASSISRGRETQYF
CDR3 DNA: TGTGCCAGTAGTATTAGTAGGGGTAGAGAGACCCAGTACTTC

J gene: TRBJ1-3
CDR3 length: 16
D gene: .
clone size: .
V gene: TRBV27
CDR3 protein: CASSSNRALSGNTIYF
CDR3 DNA: TGTGCCAGCAGTTCCAACAGGGCCCTCTCTGGAAACACCATATATTTT

J gene: TRBJ1-1
CDR3 length: 18
D gene: TRBD1
clone size: .
V gene: TRBV4-1
CDR3 protein: CASSQGAGTGGRRGEAFF
CDR3 DNA: TGCGCCAGCAGCCAGGGGGCGGGGACAGGGGGTCGAAGAGGTGAAGCTTTCTTT

J gene: TRBJ1-5
CDR3 length: 17
D gene: .
clone size: once
V gene: TRBV2
CDR3 protein: CASSESGRGSGNQPQHF
CDR3 DNA: TGTGCCAGCAGTGAATCGGGCAGGGGTTCGGGCAATCAGCCCCAGCATTTT

J gene: TRBJ2-1
CDR3 length: 14
D gene: .
clone size: .
V gene: TRBV14
CDR3 protein: CASSQPPSRGEQFF
CDR3 DNA: TGTGCCAGCAGCCAACCCCCTTCGCGGGGTGAGCAGTTCTTC

J gene: TRBJ1-5
CDR3 length: 14
D gene: .
clone size: few
V gene: TRBV6-5
CDR3 protein: CASSYAGTAQPQHF
CDR3 DNA: TGTGCCAGCAGTTACGCCGGGACCGCCCAGCCCCAGCATTTT

J gene: TRBJ2-5
CDR3 length: 13
D gene: .
clone size: once
V gene: TRBV5-1
CDR3 protein: CASSWGYQETQYF
CDR3 DNA: TGCGCCAGCAGCTGGGGATACCAAGAGACCCAGTACTTC

J gene: TRBJ2-4
CDR3 length: 11
D gene: TRBD2
clone size: .
V gene: TRBV10-3
CDR3 protein: CAASGGDIQYF
CDR3 DNA: TGTGCCGCATCTGGGGGGGACATTCAGTACTTC

J gene: TRBJ2-7
CDR3 length: 16
D gene: TRBD2
clone size: few
V gene: TRBV6-7
CDR3 protein: CASSPPTSGITYEQYF
CDR3 DNA: TGTGCCAGCAGTCCCCCGACTAGCGGGATAACCTACGAGCAGTACTTC

J gene: TRBJ1-5
CDR3 length: 19
D gene: .
clone size: .
V gene: TRBV21-1
CDR3 protein: CASSKGGTGAKNSNQPQHF
CDR3 DNA: TGTGCCAGCAGCAAAGGGGGGACAGGCGCCAAGAATAGCAATCAGCCCCAGCATTTT

J gene: TRBJ2-7
CDR3 length: 13
D gene: .
clone size: .
V gene: TRBV5-1
CDR3 protein: CASSREGAYEQYF
CDR3 DNA: TGCGCCAGCAGCAGGGAGGGGGCCTACGAGCAGTACTTC

J gene: TRBJ2-7
CDR3 length: 14
D gene: .
clone size: .
V gene: TRBV19
CDR3 protein: CASSGGGGMAEQYF
CDR3 DNA: TGTGCCAGTAGTGGCGGGGGCGGAATGGCCGAGCAGTACTTC

J gene: TRBJ2-7
CDR3 length: 15
D gene: TRBD1
clone size: .
V gene: TRBV6-1
CDR3 protein: CASSKGQGLSYEQYF
CDR3 DNA: TGTGCCAGCAGTAAGGGACAGGGCCTCTCCTACGAGCAGTACTTC

J gene: TRBJ2-2
CDR3 length: 16
D gene: TRBD1
clone size: .
V gene: TRBV11-3
CDR3 protein: CASSLGTGPNTGELFF
CDR3 DNA: TGTGCCAGCAGCTTAGGGACAGGGCCGAACACCGGGGAGCTGTTTTTT

J gene: TRBJ1-6
CDR3 length: 11
D gene: .
clone size: .
V gene: TRBV25-1
CDR3 protein: CASSAGSPLHF
CDR3 DNA: TGTGCCAGCAGTGCGGGCTCACCCCTCCACTTT

J gene: TRBJ2-7
CDR3 length: 17
D gene: TRBD2
clone size: .
V gene: TRBV19
CDR3 protein: CASSRTSGRTLLYEQYF
CDR3 DNA: TGTGCCAGTAGTAGGACTAGCGGGAGGACCCTTTTGTACGAGCAGTACTTC

J gene: TRBJ2-5
CDR3 length: 12
D gene: .
clone size: .
V gene: TRBV28
CDR3 protein: CASKLPQGTQYF
CDR3 DNA: TGTGCCAGCAAGCTACCCCAGGGGACCCAGTACTTC

J gene: TRBJ2-6
CDR3 length: 15
D gene: .
clone size: .
V gene: TRBV6-6
CDR3 protein: CASIPPGAGANVLTF
CDR3 DNA: TGTGCCAGCATCCCCCCAGGGGCTGGGGCCAACGTCCTGACTTTC

J gene: TRBJ2-2
CDR3 length: 13
D gene: .
clone size: .
V gene: TRBV19
CDR3 protein: CASSPGFTGELFF
CDR3 DNA: TGTGCCAGTAGCCCCGGATTCACCGGGGAGCTGTTTTTT

J gene: TRBJ2-1
CDR3 length: 15
D gene: .
clone size: once
V gene: TRBV7-6
CDR3 protein: CASSSSPSSYNEQFF
CDR3 DNA: TGTGCCAGCAGCTCTAGCCCGAGCTCCTACAATGAGCAGTTCTTC

J gene: TRBJ2-1
CDR3 length: 12
D gene: .
clone size: .
V gene: TRBV5-4
CDR3 protein: CASSGPGNEQFF
CDR3 DNA: TGTGCCAGCAGCGGTCCTGGAAATGAGCAGTTCTTC

J gene: TRBJ2-5
CDR3 length: 13
D gene: .
clone size: .
V gene: TRBV6-1
CDR3 protein: CASSVDRQETQYF
CDR3 DNA: TGTGCCAGCAGTGTAGACAGGCAAGAGACCCAGTACTTC

J gene: TRBJ1-2
CDR3 length: 12
D gene: .
clone size: .
V gene: TRBV28
CDR3 protein: CASSPGQYGYTF
CDR3 DNA: TGTGCCAGCAGTCCCGGACAGTATGGCTACACCTTC

J gene: TRBJ1-4
CDR3 length: 13
D gene: .
clone size: few
V gene: TRBV10-1
CDR3 protein: CASSPGPGEKLFF
CDR3 DNA: TGCGCCAGCAGTCCAGGGCCTGGAGAAAAACTGTTTTTT

J gene: TRBJ1-2
CDR3 length: 15
D gene: .
clone size: .
V gene: TRBV5-1
CDR3 protein: CASSFEDPRVYGYTF
CDR3 DNA: TGCGCCAGCAGCTTCGAGGACCCTCGGGTCTATGGCTACACCTTC

J gene: TRBJ2-2
CDR3 length: 15
D gene: .
clone size: .
V gene: TRBV25-1
CDR3 protein: CASTQKSRGTGELFF
CDR3 DNA: TGTGCCAGCACCCAAAAGTCCCGGGGGACCGGGGAGCTGTTTTTT

J gene: TRBJ1-6
CDR3 length: 15
D gene: .
clone size: .
V gene: TRBV10-3
CDR3 protein: CAISESFGGRSPLHF
CDR3 DNA: TGTGCCATCAGTGAGTCGTTCGGGGGGCGATCACCCCTCCACTTT

J gene: TRBJ1-6
CDR3 length: 15
D gene: .
clone size: .
V gene: TRBV27
CDR3 protein: CASSAGTLNNSPLHF
CDR3 DNA: TGTGCCAGCAGTGCCGGGACACTCAATAATTCACCCCTCCACTTT

J gene: TRBJ2-1
CDR3 length: 12
D gene: TRBD2
clone size: .
V gene: TRBV5-6
CDR3 protein: CASSSGGEREFF
CDR3 DNA: TGTGCCAGCAGCTCCGGGGGGGAGAGGGAGTTCTTC

J gene: TRBJ2-7
CDR3 length: 12
D gene: TRBD2
clone size: once
V gene: TRBV30
CDR3 protein: CAWTSGSYEQYF
CDR3 DNA: TGTGCCTGGACTAGCGGCTCCTACGAGCAGTACTTC

J gene: TRBJ1-2
CDR3 length: 15
D gene: .
clone size: .
V gene: TRBV25-1
CDR3 protein: CASSDGPGAYYGYTF
CDR3 DNA: TGTGCCAGCAGTGATGGTCCAGGGGCCTACTATGGCTACACCTTC

J gene: TRBJ2-1
CDR3 length: 13
D gene: .
clone size: .
V gene: TRBV15
CDR3 protein: CATSTLSSNEQFF
CDR3 DNA: TGTGCCACCAGCACACTTTCCAGCAATGAGCAGTTCTTC